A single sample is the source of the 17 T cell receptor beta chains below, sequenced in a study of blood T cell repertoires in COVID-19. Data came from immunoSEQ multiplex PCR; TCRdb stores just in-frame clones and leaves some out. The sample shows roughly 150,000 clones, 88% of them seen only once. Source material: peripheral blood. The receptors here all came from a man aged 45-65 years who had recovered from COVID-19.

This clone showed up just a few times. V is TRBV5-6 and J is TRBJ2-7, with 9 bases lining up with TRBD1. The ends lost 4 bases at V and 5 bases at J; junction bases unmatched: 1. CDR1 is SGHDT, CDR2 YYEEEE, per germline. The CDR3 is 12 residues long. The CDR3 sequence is CASSGDRDEQYF. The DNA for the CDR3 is TGTGCCAGCAGCGGGGACAGGGACGAGCAGTACTTC. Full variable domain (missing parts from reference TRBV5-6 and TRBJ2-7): DAGVTQSPTHLIKTRGQQVTLRCSPKSGHDTVSWYQQALGQGPQFIFQYYEEEERQRGNFPDRFSGHQFPNYSSELNVNALLLGDSALYLCASSGDRDEQYFGPGTRLTVT.

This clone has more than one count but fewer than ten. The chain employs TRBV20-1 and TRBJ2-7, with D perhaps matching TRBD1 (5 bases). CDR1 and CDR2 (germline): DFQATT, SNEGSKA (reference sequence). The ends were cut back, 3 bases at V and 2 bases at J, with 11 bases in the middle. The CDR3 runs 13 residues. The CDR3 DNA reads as TGCAGTGCTAGTCCCCAGGGTCCCTACGAGCAGTACTTC. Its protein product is CSASPQGPYEQYF.

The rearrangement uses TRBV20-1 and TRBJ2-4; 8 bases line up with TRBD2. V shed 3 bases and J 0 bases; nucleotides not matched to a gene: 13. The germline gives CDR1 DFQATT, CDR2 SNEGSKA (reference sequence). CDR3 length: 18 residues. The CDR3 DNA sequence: TGCAGTGCTAGTTTAACGGGCGGGGGGTCGCTAGCCAAAAACATTCAGTACTTC. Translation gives CSASLTGGGSLAKNIQYF.

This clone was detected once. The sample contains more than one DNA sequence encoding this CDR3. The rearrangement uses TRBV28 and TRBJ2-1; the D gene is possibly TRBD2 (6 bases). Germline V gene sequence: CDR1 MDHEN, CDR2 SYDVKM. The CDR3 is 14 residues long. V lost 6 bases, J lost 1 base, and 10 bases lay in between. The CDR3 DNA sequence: TGTGCCAGCAGCCGAGGAGGGTCCTACAATGAGCAGTTCTTC. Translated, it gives CASSRGGSYNEQFF.

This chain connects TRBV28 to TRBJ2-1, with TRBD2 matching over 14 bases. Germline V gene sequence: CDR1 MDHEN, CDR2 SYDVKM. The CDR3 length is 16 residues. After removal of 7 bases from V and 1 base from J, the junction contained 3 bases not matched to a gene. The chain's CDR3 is CASKGLAGVSYNEQFF. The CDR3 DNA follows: TGTGCCAGCAAGGGACTAGCGGGGGTTTCCTACAATGAGCAGTTCTTC.

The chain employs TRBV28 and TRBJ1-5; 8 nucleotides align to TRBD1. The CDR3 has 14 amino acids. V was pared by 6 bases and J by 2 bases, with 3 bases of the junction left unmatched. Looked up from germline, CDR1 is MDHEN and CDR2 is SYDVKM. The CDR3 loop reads CASRLTGGNQPQHF. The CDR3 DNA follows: TGTGCCAGCAGGTTGACAGGGGGCAATCAGCCCCAGCATTTT.

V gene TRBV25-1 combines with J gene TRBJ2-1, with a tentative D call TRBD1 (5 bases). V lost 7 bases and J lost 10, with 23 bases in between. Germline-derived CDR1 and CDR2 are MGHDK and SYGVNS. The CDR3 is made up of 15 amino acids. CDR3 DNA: TGTGCCAGCAACAGAACCCAAGAAGGGGATGAGGAGCAGTTCTTC. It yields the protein CASNRTQEGDEEQFF.

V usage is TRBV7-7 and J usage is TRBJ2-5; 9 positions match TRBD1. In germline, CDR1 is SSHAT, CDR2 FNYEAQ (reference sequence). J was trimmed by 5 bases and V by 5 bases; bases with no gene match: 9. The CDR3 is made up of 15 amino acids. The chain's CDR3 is CASSVGQGPWETQYF. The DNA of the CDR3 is TGTGCCAGCAGCGTGGGACAGGGCCCGTGGGAGACCCAGTACTTC.

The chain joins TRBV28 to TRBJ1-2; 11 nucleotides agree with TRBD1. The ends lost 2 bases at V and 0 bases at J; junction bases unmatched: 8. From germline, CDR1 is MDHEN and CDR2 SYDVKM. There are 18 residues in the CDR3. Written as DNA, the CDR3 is TGTGCCAGCAGTTTAACGTCCCCGGGACAGGGGGCTAACTATGGCTACACCTTC. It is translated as CASSLTSPGQGANYGYTF.

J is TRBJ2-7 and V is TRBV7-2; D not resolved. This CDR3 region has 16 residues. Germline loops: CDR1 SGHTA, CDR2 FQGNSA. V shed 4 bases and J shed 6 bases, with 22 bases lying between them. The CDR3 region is CASSWAPAETFSEQYF. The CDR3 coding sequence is TGTGCCAGCAGCTGGGCCCCCGCCGAGACCTTCTCCGAGCAGTACTTC.

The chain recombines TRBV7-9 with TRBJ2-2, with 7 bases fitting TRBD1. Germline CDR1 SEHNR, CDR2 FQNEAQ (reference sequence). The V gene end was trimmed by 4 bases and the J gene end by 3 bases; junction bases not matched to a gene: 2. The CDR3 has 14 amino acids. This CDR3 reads CASSWGQYTGELFF. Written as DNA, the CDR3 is TGTGCCAGCAGCTGGGGACAGTACACCGGGGAGCTGTTTTTT.

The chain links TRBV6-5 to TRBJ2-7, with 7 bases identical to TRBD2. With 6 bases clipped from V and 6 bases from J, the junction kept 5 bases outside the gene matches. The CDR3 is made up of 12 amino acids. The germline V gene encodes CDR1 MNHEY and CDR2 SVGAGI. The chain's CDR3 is CASRVWEGEQYF. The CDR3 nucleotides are TGTGCCAGCAGGGTTTGGGAGGGCGAGCAGTACTTC.

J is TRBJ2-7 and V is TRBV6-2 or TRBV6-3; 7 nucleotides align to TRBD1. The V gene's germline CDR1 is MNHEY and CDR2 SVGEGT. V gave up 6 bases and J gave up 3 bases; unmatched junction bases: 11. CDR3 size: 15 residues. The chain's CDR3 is CASSSQGGSGYEQYF. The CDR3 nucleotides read TGTGCCAGCAGCTCCCAAGGGGGCAGCGGCTACGAGCAGTACTTC.

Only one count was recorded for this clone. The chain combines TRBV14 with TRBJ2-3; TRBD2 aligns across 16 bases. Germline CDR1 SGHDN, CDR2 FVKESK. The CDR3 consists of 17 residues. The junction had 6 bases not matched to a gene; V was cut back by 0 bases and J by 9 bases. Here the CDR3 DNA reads TGTGCCAGCAGCCAAGATCCGGGGACTAGCGGGAGGGCCACGCAGTATTTT. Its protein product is CASSQDPGTSGRATQYF.

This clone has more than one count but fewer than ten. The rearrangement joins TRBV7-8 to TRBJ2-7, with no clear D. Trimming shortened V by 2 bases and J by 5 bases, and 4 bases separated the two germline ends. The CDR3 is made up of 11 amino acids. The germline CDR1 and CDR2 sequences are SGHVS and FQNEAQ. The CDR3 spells CASSLSDEQYF. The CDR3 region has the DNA TGTGCCAGCAGCTTAAGCGACGAGCAGTACTTC.

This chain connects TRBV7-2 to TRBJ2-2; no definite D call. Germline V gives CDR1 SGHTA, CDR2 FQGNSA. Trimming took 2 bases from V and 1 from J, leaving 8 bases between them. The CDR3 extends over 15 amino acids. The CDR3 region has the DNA TGTGCCAGCAGCTTAAGTTGGCAGAACACCGGGGAGCTGTTTTTT. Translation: CASSLSWQNTGELFF.

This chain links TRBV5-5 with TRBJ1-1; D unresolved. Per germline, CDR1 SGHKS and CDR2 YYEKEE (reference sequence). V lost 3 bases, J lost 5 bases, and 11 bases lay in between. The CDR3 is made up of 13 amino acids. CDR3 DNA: TGTGCCAGCAGCTATGGCGGGGAAACTGAAGCTTTCTTT. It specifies CASSYGGETEAFF.